The 27 T cell receptor beta chains below come from one sample, sequenced in a study of patients and donors after allogeneic stem cell transplantation. TCRdb recomputed calls from the RT-PCR reads with MiXCR, one row per CDR3 protein. The table has about 200,000 distinct CDR3 sequences, around two fifths seen once. Sample: blood, either unsorted or a sorted T cell fraction (not recorded which). The receptors here all came from a human donor who was either an allogeneic HSCT recipient or a stem cell or donor lymphocyte infusion donor (not recorded which). It is not recorded whose cells these are; they may come from a transplant donor.

The chain is built from TRBV20-1 and TRBJ1-1; no firm D call. Germline assignment: CDR1 DFQATT and CDR2 SNEGSKA (reference sequence). The CDR3 consists of 13 residues. This CDR3 reads CSAEDLLNTEAFF. The DNA for the CDR3 is TGCAGCGCTGAAGACCTTCTGAACACTGAAGCTTTCTTT.

V gene TRBV5-1 combines with J gene TRBJ1-6; weak D call: TRBD1 (5 bases). Trimming took off 0 bases at V and 7 bases at J, with 11 bases between the two ends. Germline V gene sequence: CDR1 SGHRS, CDR2 YFSETQ. CDR3 length: 15 amino acids. CDR3 sequence: CASSLEGEGNSPLHF. In DNA form, the CDR3 reads TGCGCCAGCAGCTTGGAGGGTGAGGGGAATTCACCCCTCCACTTT.

V and J are TRBV12-3 or TRBV12-4 and TRBJ1-1; tentatively, D is TRBD1 (6 bases). V shed 6 bases and J shed 1 base, with 9 bases lying between them. CDR3 length: 13 amino acids. The CDR3 here is CASRSDRNTEAFF. CDR3 nucleotides: TGTGCCAGCAGATCGGACAGGAACACTGAAGCTTTCTTT.

CDR3 sequence (DNA): TGCAGTGCCACTAACAGTTTCAATAATTCACCCCTCCACTTT. Its translation: CSATNSFNNSPLHF. The J gene is TRBJ1-6, the V gene TRBV20-1; no definite D call. Trimming stripped 6 bases from V and 5 bases from J, with 14 bases between. The CDR3 length is 14 residues. Germline values: CDR1 DFQATT, CDR2 SNEGSKA (reference sequence).

The V gene is TRBV5-1, the J gene TRBJ1-1, with TRBD1 matching over 9 bases. The CDR3 length is 15 residues. CDR1 is SGHRS and CDR2 is YFSETQ in the germline V gene. With 4 bases clipped from V and 5 bases from J, the junction kept 9 bases outside the gene matches. Here the CDR3 DNA reads TGCGCCAGCAGCACCGGACAGGGGATGATTACTGAAGCTTTCTTT. This encodes CASSTGQGMITEAFF.

This chain links TRBV27 with TRBJ1-1; 8 nucleotides line up with TRBD1. Germline V lookup: CDR1 MNHEY, CDR2 SMNVEV (reference sequence). The CDR3 runs to 14 residues. The ends lost 6 bases at V and 0 bases at J; junction bases unmatched: 3. The CDR3 sequence is CASRWTGMNTEAFF. CDR3 sequence (DNA): TGTGCCAGCAGATGGACAGGGATGAACACTGAAGCTTTCTTT.

Only a few counts were recorded for this clonotype. The chain has TRBV20-1 and TRBJ1-6, with 9 bases aligning to TRBD1. This CDR3 contains 16 residues. Trimming cost V 1 base and J 9 bases; bases outside gene matches: 10. Germline V lookup: CDR1 DFQATT, CDR2 SNEGSKA (reference sequence). The CDR3, as DNA: TGCAGTGCTAGAGTCTTAGACAGGGGGAAAGGTTCACCCCTCCACTTT. Protein: CSARVLDRGKGSPLHF.

The V and J genes are TRBV3-1 and TRBJ2-1, with 10 bases that match TRBD2. V shed 2 bases and J 2 bases; nucleotides not matched to a gene: 0. This CDR3 comprises 15 residues. CDR1 and CDR2 from the germline V gene are LGHDT and YNNKEL (reference sequence). The CDR3 DNA follows: TGTGCCAGCAGCCAAAGCGGGGGGGCCTACAATGAGCAGTTCTTC. Its protein is CASSQSGGAYNEQFF.

V and J are TRBV30 and TRBJ2-2; the D is unclear. Trimming took 5 bases from V and 2 from J, leaving 9 bases between them. The CDR3 is 13 residues long. Per the germline V gene, CDR1 is GTSNPN and CDR2 is SVGIG (reference sequence). The CDR3 DNA follows: TGTGCCTGGTCCCCGGGTAACACCGGGGAGCTGTTTTTT. Amino acid sequence: CAWSPGNTGELFF.

This rearrangement joins TRBV12-3 or TRBV12-4 to TRBJ1-5, with D possibly TRBD1 on 5 matching bases. Trimming stripped 3 bases from V and 5 bases from J, with 8 bases between. This CDR3 comprises 13 residues. The CDR3 nucleotides are TGTGCCAGCAGTTTGAAGGGACATCAGCCCCAGCATTTT. As protein: CASSLKGHQPQHF.

This clonotype has a handful of counts. The V and J genes are TRBV7-9 and TRBJ1-5; TRBD1 agrees at 12 bases. V lost 3 bases and J lost 1; bases outside the gene matches: 7. The germline gives CDR1 SEHNR, CDR2 FQNEAQ (reference sequence). This CDR3 has 18 residues. The CDR3 is CASSFGTGGAGSNQPQHF. The DNA for the CDR3 is TGTGCCAGCAGCTTCGGGACAGGGGGCGCGGGGAGCAATCAGCCCCAGCATTTT.

This clonotype was detected a few times. The genes are TRBV6-1 and TRBJ1-5, with D perhaps TRBD1 (6 bases). The CDR3 consists of 16 residues. Germline values: CDR1 MNHNS, CDR2 SASEGT. Trimming took off 5 bases at V and 6 bases at J, with 20 bases between the two ends. CDR3 sequence (DNA): TGTGCCAGCAGTCCCGGGACAACCCTTTTTGGTCAGCCCCAGCATTTT. As protein: CASSPGTTLFGQPQHF.

J is TRBJ1-3 and V is TRBV11-2; D ambiguous. Germline CDR1 is SGHAT and CDR2 is FQNNGV. The CDR3 has 13 amino acids. The V and J ends lost 1 base and 5 bases respectively, with 6 bases between them. DNA of the CDR3: TGTGCCAGCAGCTTAGTAAGAAGAAACACCATATATTTT. Its protein product is CASSLVRRNTIYF.

The chain uses TRBV12-3 or TRBV12-4 and TRBJ1-5; D may be TRBD1 (6 bases). Deletions cut 0 bases from V and 2 bases from J, with 14 bases between. The CDR3 runs to 17 residues. CDR3 sequence reads: CASSLAHAGVGNQPQHF. CDR3 in DNA: TGTGCCAGCAGTTTAGCGCATGCAGGGGTTGGCAATCAGCCCCAGCATTTT.

The J gene is TRBJ2-5, the V gene TRBV7-9; 10 bases align to TRBD1. CDR1 and CDR2 (germline): SEHNR, FQNEAQ (reference sequence). V dropped 5 bases and J dropped 5; count of bases not matched to a gene: 11. The CDR3 is made up of 16 amino acids. CDR3 region: CASSPLRQGAAETQYF. CDR3 coding DNA: TGTGCCAGCAGCCCACTGAGACAGGGGGCGGCGGAGACCCAGTACTTC.

The CDR3 loop is CASSLEGASSYEQYF. In DNA, the CDR3 is TGCGCCAGCAGCTTGGAAGGGGCGAGCTCCTACGAGCAGTACTTC. The rearrangement joins TRBV5-1 to TRBJ2-7; a weak D match, TRBD1 (5 bases). The germline V and J ends were trimmed by 0 bases and 0 bases, with 10 bases remaining between them. CDR3 length: 15 residues. The germline gives CDR1 SGHRS, CDR2 YFSETQ. The entire variable domain, with the rest obtained from reference TRBV5-1 and TRBJ2-7, is as follows: KAGVTQTPRYLIKTRGQQVTLSCSPISGHRSVSWYQQTPGQGLQFLFEYFSETQRNKGNFPGRFSGRQFSNSRSEMNVSTLELGDSALYLCASSLEGASSYEQYFGPGTRLTVT.

The genes are TRBV9 and TRBJ2-7; D not resolved. Germline-derived CDR1 and CDR2 are SGDLS and YYNGEE. V lost 0 bases and J lost 1, with 11 bases in between. CDR3 size: 15 residues. This chain's CDR3 is CASSVDGSQSYEQYF. The CDR3 DNA reads TGTGCCAGCAGCGTAGATGGGTCACAATCCTACGAGCAGTACTTC.

A single count supports this clonotype. This chain uses TRBV7-2 with TRBJ1-3; D gene unclear. Between the trimmed V and J ends, which lost 8 bases and 2 bases, there was a span of 7 bases. The CDR3 sequence is 12 residues long. Germline V gene lookup returns CDR1 SGHTA and CDR2 FQGNSA. CDR3 residues: CASVTPGNTIYF. CDR3 sequence (DNA): TGTGCCAGCGTTACACCTGGAAACACCATATATTTT.

The chain is built from TRBV27 and TRBJ1-5; maybe TRBD1 (5 bases). The CDR3 has 19 residues. The ends were cut back, 6 bases at V and 0 bases at J, with 24 bases in the middle. CDR1 is MNHEY and CDR2 is SMNVEV in the germline V gene (reference sequence). CDR3 loop: CASSLPGVCRGYSNQPQHF. Here the CDR3 DNA reads TGTGCCAGCAGCCTTCCGGGAGTATGTCGGGGGTATAGCAATCAGCCCCAGCATTTT.

CDR3 sequence (DNA): TGTGCCACCAGCAGGGACTCTCGCCAAGAGACCCAGTACTTC. It specifies CATSRDSRQETQYF. The chain has TRBV15 and TRBJ2-5; tentative D call: TRBD2 (5 bases). This CDR3 is 14 amino acids long. Trimming took off 3 bases at V and 1 base at J, with 9 bases between the two ends. Germline V CDR1 and CDR2: LNHNV, YYDKDF (reference sequence).

V usage is TRBV10-3 and J usage is TRBJ1-5; D remains unclear. V lost 5 bases, J lost 7 bases, and 12 bases lay in between. The CDR3 runs to 13 residues. Germline V gene sequence: CDR1 ENHRY, CDR2 SYGVKD. CDR3 nucleotides: TGTGCCATCAGTTTACACGGTGGACAGCCCCAGCATTTT. Protein sequence: CAISLHGGQPQHF.

Concerning this clonotype itself: At one end, the junction sequence differs from germline, possibly due to a read error. The chain combines TRBV18 with TRBJ1-1; no firm D call. The CDR3 totals 14 residues. Looked up from germline, CDR1 is KGHSH and CDR2 is LQKENI. CDR3 in DNA: TGTGCCAACTCACGTCTCTTACTCAACACTGAAGCTTTCTTT. Translated, it gives CANSRLLLNTEAFF.

In this sample, this clonotype turned up a few times. The chain joins TRBV7-8 to TRBJ1-1; the D gene is possibly TRBD1 (5 bases). The CDR3 consists of 15 residues. The V and J ends lost 5 bases and 1 base respectively, with 14 bases between them. The germline V gene has CDR1 SGHVS and CDR2 FQNEAQ. DNA for the CDR3: TGTGCCAGCAGCCCTCTCAAGGGACCGAACACTGAAGCTTTCTTT. Protein sequence: CASSPLKGPNTEAFF. The complete variable domain, with remaining parts taken from reference TRBV7-8 and TRBJ1-1, reads GAGVSQSPRYKVAKRGQDVALRCDPISGHVSLFWYQQALGQGPEFLTYFQNEAQLDKSGLPSDRFFAERPEGSVSTLKIQRTQQEDSAVYLCASSPLKGPNTEAFFGQGTRLTVV.

This chain connects TRBV20-1 to TRBJ2-7; 10 bases fit TRBD1. The V segment lost 4 bases and the J segment 1 base; nucleotides outside the gene matches: 7. The V gene's germline CDR1 is DFQATT and CDR2 SNEGSKA (reference sequence). The CDR3 is 15 amino acids. The DNA for the CDR3 is TGCAGTGCTAAGGGGACAGGGGTTATTTCCTACGAGCAGTACTTC. Its translation is CSAKGTGVISYEQYF.

The chain links TRBV29-1 to TRBJ1-1; D not resolved. This CDR3 comprises 13 residues. Germline V gene sequence: CDR1 SQVTM, CDR2 ANQGSEA. V was cut by 6 bases and J by 0 bases, with 11 bases left in between. CDR3 in DNA: TGCAGCGTCGTTTATAGGATGAACACTGAAGCTTTCTTT. Amino acid sequence: CSVVYRMNTEAFF.

The J gene is TRBJ2-3, the V gene TRBV10-3; 9 bases agree with TRBD1. V dropped 4 bases and J dropped 4; count of bases not matched to a gene: 6. CDR3 size: 15 residues. Germline CDR1 reads ENHRY; CDR2 reads SYGVKD. DNA for the CDR3: TGTGCCATCAGTGCTGGGACAGGGATGGCAGATACGCAGTATTTT. It codes for CAISAGTGMADTQYF.

This chain links TRBV28 with TRBJ2-3, with a possible D match to TRBD2 (6 bases). The V gene lost 3 bases and the J gene lost 6 bases, with 16 bases spanning the gap. Germline V lookup: CDR1 MDHEN, CDR2 SYDVKM. The CDR3 has 15 amino acids. For the CDR3, the DNA is TGTGCCAGCAGTTTCTGGGAGGCCTTGATGGATACGCAGTATTTT. This gives the protein CASSFWEALMDTQYF.